Listed below are T cell receptor beta chains from one sample, sequenced in a study of shared clonotypes between healthy human individuals. Here immunoSEQ multiplex PCR was the method, and the copy in TCRdb shows in-frame clones only, minus some. The table shows over 2 million clones, with around 95% occurring only once. Sequences were obtained from naive CD4+ T cells sorted from blood. The receptor set was obtained from a man aged 18 to 29 in good health. CDR3s include the opening cysteine and the closing phenylalanine or tryptophan. D genes are given only for firm matches. Part of the rows lack a size; the others show once, few, many or a class for expanded clones.

d_call	cdr3_length	v_call	j_call	clone_size	cdr3_aa	cdr3_nt
TRBD1	13	TRBV18	TRBJ2-7	-	CASSPTGAYEQYF	TGTGCCAGCTCACCGACAGGGGCCTACGAGCAGTACTTC
-	14	TRBV2	TRBJ1-5	-	CASSGQSSNQPQHF	TGTGCCAGCAGTGGGCAGTCTAGCAATCAGCCCCAGCATTTT
-	14	TRBV7-2	TRBJ2-3	-	CASSSETYTDTQYF	TGTGCCAGCAGCTCCGAGACGTATACAGATACGCAGTATTTT
-	14	TRBV18	TRBJ1-5	few	CASSPGGGNQPQHF	TGTGCCAGCTCACCCGGGGGAGGCAATCAGCCCCAGCATTTT
-	14	TRBV27	TRBJ2-7	-	CASTILAEFYEQYF	TGTGCCAGCACTATACTAGCCGAGTTCTACGAGCAGTACTTC
-	16	TRBV4-1	TRBJ1-5	-	CASSHVGGQSNQPQHF	TGCGCCAGCAGCCACGTCGGAGGGCAATCAAATCAGCCCCAGCATTTT
TRBD2	18	TRBV10-3	TRBJ2-5	-	CAISSRLAGGQGQETQYF	TGTGCCATCAGTTCCCGACTAGCGGGGGGGCAGGGGCAAGAGACCCAGTACTTC
TRBD2	15	TRBV6-5	TRBJ2-1	-	CASRPRLAGVNEQFF	TGTGCCAGCAGGCCTCGGCTAGCGGGAGTTAATGAGCAGTTCTTC
-	15	TRBV27	TRBJ1-1	-	CASSSLGMRWTEAFF	TGTGCCAGCAGTTCGTTGGGGATGCGATGGACTGAAGCTTTCTTT
TRBD1	16	TRBV5-1	TRBJ1-1	-	CASSPNREGGNTEAFF	TGCGCCAGCAGCCCTAACAGGGAAGGGGGCAACACTGAAGCTTTCTTT
-	13	TRBV30	TRBJ2-1	once	CAWSRGGYNEQFF	TGTGCCTGGAGCAGGGGAGGGTACAATGAGCAGTTCTTC
-	15	TRBV9	TRBJ2-6	-	CASSVSRGVANVLTF	TGTGCCAGCAGCGTATCGCGGGGCGTGGCCAACGTCCTGACTTTC
-	12	TRBV30	TRBJ2-5	-	CAWSPLTETQYF	TGTGCCTGGAGTCCATTAACGGAGACCCAGTACTTC
-	14	TRBV9	TRBJ1-2	-	CASSVSGQDSSYTF	TGTGCCAGCAGCGTATCTGGCCAGGATAGTAGCTACACCTTC
TRBD1	15	TRBV6-8	TRBJ2-7	-	CASSYGGPGGYEQYF	TGTGCCAGCAGTTACGGTGGGCCAGGGGGCTACGAGCAGTACTTC
TRBD2	16	TRBV4-2	TRBJ2-7	-	CASSQGVSGGPHEQYF	TGTGCCAGCAGCCAAGGAGTTAGCGGGGGGCCCCACGAGCAGTACTTC
-	11	TRBV2	TRBJ2-2	once	CASRSFLELFF	TGTGCCAGCAGGAGTTTTCTGGAGCTGTTTTTT
-	16	TRBV7-2	TRBJ1-6	once	CASSSTGGVGNSPLHF	TGTGCCAGCAGCTCAACAGGAGGCGTAGGTAATTCACCCCTCCACTTT
-	15	TRBV15	TRBJ1-1	-	CATSRGGGGGTEAFF	TGTGCCACCAGCAGAGGGGGCGGAGGGGGCACTGAAGCTTTCTTT
-	16	TRBV9	TRBJ2-3	-	CASSVGGNFGTDTQYF	TGTGCCAGCAGCGTAGGGGGGAATTTTGGCACAGATACGCAGTATTTT
-	11	TRBV21-1	TRBJ2-7	-	CASRHSYEQYF	TGTGCCAGCAGGCACTCCTACGAGCAGTACTTC
TRBD2	16	TRBV7-9	TRBJ2-2	-	CASSLAGTSGTGELFF	TGTGCCAGCAGCTTAGCCGGGACTAGCGGCACCGGGGAGCTGTTTTTT
TRBD1	15	TRBV7-8	TRBJ2-7	-	CASSPRGGQGHEQYF	TGTGCCAGCAGCCCCCGTGGCGGACAGGGCCACGAGCAGTACTTC
-	8	TRBV21-1	TRBJ1-1	-	CASSIVSF	TGTGCCAGCAGCATCGTTTCGTTT
-	12	TRBV28	TRBJ1-4	-	CASSWAREKLFF	TGTGCCAGCAGTTGGGCCCGCGAAAAACTGTTTTTT
-	14	TRBV2	TRBJ2-1	-	CASNRDSTNNEQFF	TGTGCCAGCAACCGGGACTCGACAAACAATGAGCAGTTCTTC
TRBD1	15	TRBV6-4	TRBJ2-7	once	CASSDIPGGLNEQYF	TGTGCCAGCAGTGACATTCCAGGGGGTTTGAACGAGCAGTACTTC
-	13	TRBV18	TRBJ2-7	-	CASSTTGAYEQYF	TGTGCCAGCTCAACGACGGGGGCCTACGAGCAGTACTTC
-	16	TRBV4-3	TRBJ1-6	-	CASSQGGPDTNSPLHF	TGCGCCAGCAGCCAAGGTGGACCCGACACTAATTCACCCCTCCACTTT
-	15	TRBV10-1	TRBJ2-2	-	CASSDPAVNTGELFF	TGCGCCAGCAGTGATCCAGCGGTTAACACCGGGGAGCTGTTTTTT
-	15	TRBV7-9	TRBJ2-2	-	CASSAPRLNTGELFF	TGTGCCAGCAGCGCTCCCAGACTGAACACCGGGGAGCTGTTTTTT
-	13	TRBV29-1	TRBJ1-3	-	CSVEAGRGNTIYF	TGCAGCGTTGAAGCGGGACGGGGAAACACCATATATTTT
-	14	TRBV5-1	TRBJ2-2	-	CASTNVWGAGELFF	TGCGCCAGCACAAATGTCTGGGGCGCCGGGGAGCTGTTTTTT
TRBD1	14	TRBV30	TRBJ1-1	-	CAWRIQGDNTEAFF	TGTGCCTGGAGGATACAGGGGGACAATACTGAAGCTTTCTTT
TRBD1	14	TRBV19	TRBJ1-1	-	CASSPTGVATEAFF	TGTGCCAGTAGTCCGACAGGGGTTGCCACTGAAGCTTTCTTT
-	16	TRBV6-1	TRBJ2-1	-	CASSDLGGFSYNEQFF	TGTGCCAGCAGTGATTTGGGCGGTTTCTCCTACAATGAGCAGTTCTTC
TRBD1	13	TRBV25-1	TRBJ2-7	-	CASMGTETYEQYF	TGTGCCAGCATGGGGACAGAGACCTACGAGCAGTACTTC
-	13	TRBV6-5	TRBJ1-5	-	CASSSTPNQPQHF	TGTGCCAGCAGTTCAACCCCCAATCAGCCCCAGCATTTT
TRBD2	15	TRBV11-2	TRBJ2-1	-	CASRTSGGTYNEQFF	TGTGCCAGCAGAACCAGCGGGGGGACCTACAATGAGCAGTTCTTC
-	14	TRBV18	TRBJ2-7	-	CASSPPGSTYEQYF	TGTGCCAGCTCACCACCTGGCAGTACCTACGAGCAGTACTTC
TRBD2	15	TRBV18	TRBJ2-7	-	CASSPLAGNNYEQYF	TGTGCCAGCTCACCGTTAGCGGGGAACAACTACGAGCAGTACTTC